Below, one TCR beta chain is given with its context. Its antigen is undetermined. The primer mix had 60 Vbeta and 13 Jbeta primers. Method: immunoSEQ multiplex PCR; TCRdb's copy keeps in-frame clones and lacks some. The table includes about 120,000 clones, 82% detected once. This sample is part of a study of cytomegalovirus exposure and HLA in healthy donors. General study results and limits: Across donors, sequencing depth was assumed by presence/absence analyses to be roughly uniform. The authors enumerated over 150 TCR beta chains as linked to cytomegalovirus. In a later analysis, TCR beta V- and J-gene trimming was associated with a missense DCLRE1C variant.

CDR3 length equals 15 residues. The V gene's germline CDR1 is SEHNR and CDR2 FQNEAQ (reference sequence). V was clipped by 11 bases and J by 7 bases; unmatched bases: 16. Source material: PBMCs. The chain couples TRBV7-9 to TRBJ1-2; TRBD1 matches 10 bases. This sequence was found in a woman younger than 35 in good health and CMV-seronegative. The CDR3 sequence is CACGREGQGIRGYTF. The CDR3 DNA follows: TGTGCCTGTGGGCGAGAGGGACAGGGGATCCGTGGCTACACCTTC.